One T cell receptor beta chain is described in this entry. Antigen specificity is unknown. This entry is derived from a study of T cell responses to AZD1222 COVID-19 vaccine. Broader study findings: Regions 160-218 and 743-854 dominated among vaccine-associated CD4 TCRs spanning spike. Donors skewed white British and female; clonal diversity was possibly underestimated.

CDR3 size: 14 residues. V shed 7 bases and J 5 bases; nucleotides not matched to a gene: 9. Germline V gene sequence: CDR1 SGHRS, CDR2 YFSETQ. TCRdb's copy holds only in-frame clones and misses some; the assay was immunoSEQ multiplex PCR. The sample lists more than 95,000 clones; roughly 91% were seen once. This chain uses TRBV5-1 with TRBJ2-1; TRBD1 matches at 7 bases. Sequencing used peripheral blood, obtained on day 0 of AZD1222 vaccination. The source of this sequence is an adult in good health. The CDR3 loop is CASGDRARHNEQFF. The DNA for the CDR3 is TGCGCCAGCGGCGACAGGGCCCGTCACAATGAGCAGTTCTTC.